The rows below give T cell receptor beta chains drawn from one sample of a study of cytomegalovirus exposure and HLA in healthy donors. The assay was immunoSEQ multiplex PCR, and TCRdb's table has in-frame clones only and misses some. There are around 150,000 clones in the sample; around 69% occur only once, and over 2.5% lies in the top ten. The sample consisted of PBMCs. These receptors were collected from a woman aged 30 to 39 in good health and CMV-seronegative. Each CDR3 is given with its conserved first and last residue. Each record gives: D gene, J gene, V gene, clone size, CDR3 DNA, CDR3 protein. The D gene is left open where the match is weak. Part of the rows lack a size; the others show once, few, many or a class for expanded clones.

d_gene: NA; j_gene: TRBJ2-1; v_gene: TRBV19; abundance: few; CDR3nt: TGTGCCAGTAGTATCCCCCTTAATGAGCAGTTCTTC; CDR3aa: CASSIPLNEQFF
d_gene: TRBD2; j_gene: TRBJ2-2; v_gene: TRBV2; abundance: few; CDR3nt: TGTGCCAGCAGTATTCTAGCGGAGAGCGGGGAGCTGTTTTTT; CDR3aa: CASSILAESGELFF
d_gene: NA; j_gene: TRBJ1-5; v_gene: TRBV5-4; abundance: NA; CDR3nt: TGTGCCAGCAGCTCGGAGGGGCTTCAGCCCCAGCATTTT; CDR3aa: CASSSEGLQPQHF
d_gene: NA; j_gene: TRBJ1-6; v_gene: TRBV7-2; abundance: NA; CDR3nt: TGTGCCAGCAGCCCCCAGGGGAGGGGTAATTCACCCCTCCACTTT; CDR3aa: CASSPQGRGNSPLHF
d_gene: NA; j_gene: TRBJ2-7; v_gene: TRBV6-1; abundance: NA; CDR3nt: TGTGCCAGCAGTGGGAGCGGCTTCCTCTACGAGCAGTACTTC; CDR3aa: CASSGSGFLYEQYF
d_gene: TRBD1; j_gene: TRBJ2-3; v_gene: TRBV7-9; abundance: NA; CDR3nt: TGTGCCAGCAGCTTAGGGACAGGGGGCGCGACAGATACGCAGTATTTT; CDR3aa: CASSLGTGGATDTQYF
d_gene: NA; j_gene: TRBJ2-7; v_gene: TRBV7-2; abundance: NA; CDR3nt: TGTGCCAGCAGCCCCAGGCCCGGAACGACAGGATCTTACTACGAGCAGTACTTC; CDR3aa: CASSPRPGTTGSYYEQYF
d_gene: NA; j_gene: TRBJ1-6; v_gene: TRBV5-1; abundance: NA; CDR3nt: TGCGCCAGCAGCTTGTGGTCAGCAGGGCCAGATTCACCCCTCCACTTT; CDR3aa: CASSLWSAGPDSPLHF
d_gene: NA; j_gene: TRBJ2-5; v_gene: TRBV6-1; abundance: NA; CDR3nt: TGTGCCAGCAGCAGAACAGGGCGGGAGACCCAGTACTTC; CDR3aa: CASSRTGRETQYF
d_gene: NA; j_gene: TRBJ2-7; v_gene: TRBV2; abundance: NA; CDR3nt: TGTGCCAGCAGGGGTACAGGAGCGCTCTCCTACGAGCAGTACTTC; CDR3aa: CASRGTGALSYEQYF
d_gene: TRBD1; j_gene: TRBJ1-2; v_gene: TRBV9; abundance: few; CDR3nt: TGTGCCAGCAGCGTAGGAGGACAGGGGAATGGCTACACCTTC; CDR3aa: CASSVGGQGNGYTF
d_gene: NA; j_gene: TRBJ2-7; v_gene: TRBV27; abundance: NA; CDR3nt: TGTGCCAGCAGCCTCGAGTTTGGGGGCGGAGAGCAGTACTTC; CDR3aa: CASSLEFGGGEQYF
d_gene: TRBD1; j_gene: TRBJ2-7; v_gene: TRBV2; abundance: NA; CDR3nt: TGTGCCAGCAGCACCGGGACAGGACGATACGAGCAGTACTTC; CDR3aa: CASSTGTGRYEQYF
d_gene: NA; j_gene: TRBJ1-4; v_gene: TRBV5-5; abundance: NA; CDR3nt: TGTGCCAGCAGTTTGGCAACGGGGGGAACTAATGAAAAACTGTTTTTT; CDR3aa: CASSLATGGTNEKLFF
d_gene: TRBD1; j_gene: TRBJ1-3; v_gene: TRBV19; abundance: NA; CDR3nt: TGTGCCAGTAGTAAGGACAGGGCGGCTGGAAACACCATATATTTT; CDR3aa: CASSKDRAAGNTIYF
d_gene: TRBD1; j_gene: TRBJ1-1; v_gene: TRBV9; abundance: NA; CDR3nt: TGTGCCAGCAGCCTAAGCGGACAGGGCGTTCCTTTCTTT; CDR3aa: CASSLSGQGVPFF
d_gene: TRBD1; j_gene: TRBJ1-1; v_gene: TRBV5-1; abundance: NA; CDR3nt: TGCGCCAGCAGCTTGGAGGGGACAGGGTTAACTGAAGCTTTCTTT; CDR3aa: CASSLEGTGLTEAFF
d_gene: NA; j_gene: TRBJ1-4; v_gene: TRBV6-1; abundance: NA; CDR3nt: TGTGCCAGCAGTGAAAGGAGGGCCCTTGAAAAACTGTTTTTT; CDR3aa: CASSERRALEKLFF
d_gene: TRBD1; j_gene: TRBJ2-7; v_gene: TRBV6-4; abundance: NA; CDR3nt: TGTGCCAGCAGCCTCGACAGGGCCACCGAGCAGTACTTC; CDR3aa: CASSLDRATEQYF
d_gene: NA; j_gene: TRBJ1-6; v_gene: TRBV5-1; abundance: once; CDR3nt: TGCGCCAGCAGGGACAGCTTGGATAATTCACCCCTCCACTTT; CDR3aa: CASRDSLDNSPLHF
d_gene: TRBD1; j_gene: TRBJ2-6; v_gene: TRBV12-5; abundance: NA; CDR3nt: TGTGCTAGTGGTTTGGAAGGGACAGCTGGGGCCAACGTCCTGACTTTC; CDR3aa: CASGLEGTAGANVLTF
d_gene: TRBD2; j_gene: TRBJ2-1; v_gene: TRBV10-1; abundance: NA; CDR3nt: TGCGCCAGCATTCCTCTAGCGGGAGGGCCAATTCCCTCCTACAATGAGCAGTTCTTC; CDR3aa: CASIPLAGGPIPSYNEQFF
d_gene: TRBD1; j_gene: TRBJ2-5; v_gene: TRBV25-1; abundance: few; CDR3nt: TGTGCCAGCTGTAAGACAGGGGCGGAGACCCAGTACTTC; CDR3aa: CASCKTGAETQYF
d_gene: NA; j_gene: TRBJ2-1; v_gene: TRBV7-2; abundance: NA; CDR3nt: TGTGCCAGCAGTCAGGAAGGGGTTGGCGAGCAGTTCTTC; CDR3aa: CASSQEGVGEQFF
d_gene: NA; j_gene: TRBJ2-7; v_gene: TRBV7-9; abundance: once; CDR3nt: TGTTCCAGCAGCTTAGGAGGCTACGAGCAGTACTTC; CDR3aa: CSSSLGGYEQYF
d_gene: NA; j_gene: TRBJ2-1; v_gene: TRBV5-4; abundance: NA; CDR3nt: TGTGCCAGCAGCCAACAACAGGGTAAGGACAATGAGCAGTTCTTC; CDR3aa: CASSQQQGKDNEQFF
d_gene: TRBD1; j_gene: TRBJ2-7; v_gene: TRBV2; abundance: NA; CDR3nt: TGTGCCAGCAGTGTCCCTAGGGACAGACGAACCTACGAGCAGTACTTC; CDR3aa: CASSVPRDRRTYEQYF
d_gene: TRBD2; j_gene: TRBJ2-1; v_gene: TRBV5-8; abundance: NA; CDR3nt: TGTGCCAGCAGCCTTAGACTAGCGGGAGACTTAAATGAGCAGTTCTTC; CDR3aa: CASSLRLAGDLNEQFF
d_gene: NA; j_gene: TRBJ2-7; v_gene: TRBV5-1; abundance: NA; CDR3nt: TGCGCCAGCAGGTTTGGACAGAACTACGAGCAGTACTTC; CDR3aa: CASRFGQNYEQYF
d_gene: NA; j_gene: TRBJ2-3; v_gene: TRBV7-9; abundance: few; CDR3nt: TGTGCCAGCAGCTCCTGGGGGGGCACGACAGATACGCAGTATTTT; CDR3aa: CASSSWGGTTDTQYF
d_gene: NA; j_gene: TRBJ2-2; v_gene: TRBV7-2; abundance: few; CDR3nt: TGTGCCAGCAGCCTCCACAGAGGGCCCGGGGAGCTGTTTTTT; CDR3aa: CASSLHRGPGELFF
d_gene: NA; j_gene: TRBJ2-7; v_gene: TRBV15; abundance: NA; CDR3nt: TGTGCCACCAGCAGAAAACAGGGAGATTACGAGCAGTACTTC; CDR3aa: CATSRKQGDYEQYF
d_gene: TRBD1; j_gene: TRBJ1-1; v_gene: TRBV5-1; abundance: NA; CDR3nt: TGCGCCAGCAGCCCCTTGACAGGGGTAGGGGCTGAAGCTTTCTTT; CDR3aa: CASSPLTGVGAEAFF
d_gene: TRBD2; j_gene: TRBJ2-7; v_gene: TRBV5-1; abundance: NA; CDR3nt: TGCGCCAGCAGCTTGGACAGCGGGGACTACGAGCAGTACTTC; CDR3aa: CASSLDSGDYEQYF
d_gene: TRBD2; j_gene: TRBJ2-2; v_gene: TRBV18; abundance: NA; CDR3nt: TGTGCCAGCTCACCCCGGACTAGCGGCAACACCGGGGAGCTGTTTTTT; CDR3aa: CASSPRTSGNTGELFF
d_gene: TRBD2; j_gene: TRBJ2-5; v_gene: TRBV13; abundance: NA; CDR3nt: TGTGCCAGCAGCTTAGCTTTGCGGGGGGTTGAGACCCAGTACTTC; CDR3aa: CASSLALRGVETQYF
d_gene: NA; j_gene: TRBJ2-2; v_gene: TRBV6-5; abundance: NA; CDR3nt: TGTGCCAGCAGTCTTGACAGGACCACCGGGGAGCTGTTTTTT; CDR3aa: CASSLDRTTGELFF
d_gene: NA; j_gene: TRBJ2-7; v_gene: TRBV7-2; abundance: NA; CDR3nt: TGTGCCAGCAGCCTCTACGGCTCCTACGAGCAGTACTTC; CDR3aa: CASSLYGSYEQYF
d_gene: NA; j_gene: TRBJ2-7; v_gene: TRBV7-2; abundance: NA; CDR3nt: TGTGCCAGCAGCTTCTCAGGACAACCTGTTGAGCAGTACTTC; CDR3aa: CASSFSGQPVEQYF
d_gene: TRBD2; j_gene: TRBJ2-1; v_gene: TRBV29-1; abundance: NA; CDR3nt: TGCAGCGTTGACGAAAGCGGGAGCTACAATGAGCAGTTCTTC; CDR3aa: CSVDESGSYNEQFF
d_gene: TRBD1; j_gene: TRBJ1-2; v_gene: TRBV5-1; abundance: few; CDR3nt: TGCGCCAGCAGCTTTTCCGGGACAGGGAATGGCTACACCTTC; CDR3aa: CASSFSGTGNGYTF
d_gene: NA; j_gene: TRBJ2-1; v_gene: TRBV6-5; abundance: NA; CDR3nt: TGTGCCAGCAGTTTCAAGGCAGGGAACTCCTACAATGAGCAGTTCTTC; CDR3aa: CASSFKAGNSYNEQFF
d_gene: NA; j_gene: TRBJ1-4; v_gene: TRBV5-6; abundance: NA; CDR3nt: TGTGCCAGCACCCAGGGGAATGAAAAACTGTTTTTT; CDR3aa: CASTQGNEKLFF
d_gene: TRBD2; j_gene: TRBJ2-1; v_gene: TRBV5-1; abundance: NA; CDR3nt: TGCGCCAGCAGCTTGGTCGGGTCGGGGGGAACGCTAGTCAATGAGCAGTTCTTC; CDR3aa: CASSLVGSGGTLVNEQFF